These 17 T cell receptor beta chains were all obtained from the same sample, sequenced in a study of beta chain features in type 1 diabetes. TCRB transcripts that were expressed got sequenced, as all of the isolated RNA had been reverse transcribed. TCRdb keeps only in-frame clones here, not all; method: immunoSEQ multiplex PCR. The sample lists over 700,000 clones; roughly a sixth were seen once. The sequencing sample was made of naive CD4+ T cells from blood. Receptor source: a woman in her late teens or twenties in good health.

The V and J genes are TRBV18 and TRBJ2-7; D remains ambiguous. In germline, CDR1 is KGHSH, CDR2 LQKENI. V shed 11 bases and J shed 5 bases, with 16 bases lying between them. The length of the CDR3 is 12 residues. CDR3 sequence: CASSAQRNEQYF. As DNA, the CDR3 is TGTGCCTCCTCCGCCCAACGAAACGAGCAGTACTTC.

Only a few counts were recorded for this clone. The chain carries TRBV27 and TRBJ2-7, with 11 bases that match TRBD2. Germline CDR1 is MNHEY and CDR2 is SMNVEV (reference sequence). J lost 5 bases, V lost 2 bases, and 2 bases had no gene match. The CDR3 covers 14 residues. The CDR3 nucleotides are TGTGCCAGCAGTTTACAACTAGCGGGAGACGAGCAGTACTTC. Its translation is CASSLQLAGDEQYF.

The table lists this clone with a few counts. V gene TRBV2 combines with J gene TRBJ1-2, with TRBD1 as a possible D gene (5 bases). CDR3 length equals 15 residues. V lost 6 bases and J lost 6, with 20 bases in between. Germline lookup yields CDR1 SNHLY and CDR2 FYNNEI. The CDR3 DNA is TGTGCCAGCAGCCGGAGTCGGGGCTCTTCTGATGGCTACACCTTC. Encoded protein: CASSRSRGSSDGYTF.

This chain joins TRBV10-3 and TRBJ2-2; TRBD1 might be the D (6 bases). This CDR3 is built from 15 residues. CDR1 is ENHRY and CDR2 is SYGVKD in the germline V gene. Trimming shortened V by 6 bases and J by 5 bases, and 16 bases separated the two germline ends. CDR3 DNA sequence: TGTGCCATCAGCAACAGGGCCCGAGGAACCGGGGAGCTGTTTTTT. Amino acids: CAISNRARGTGELFF.

This clone was seen just once. V gene TRBV7-9 combines with J gene TRBJ2-1; D might be TRBD2 (6 bases). Germline CDR1 and CDR2: SEHNR and FQNEAQ (reference sequence). This CDR3 is 16 amino acids long. V dropped 5 bases and J dropped 9 bases, with 23 bases sitting between them. This CDR3 is CASSEPGRTPEGEQFF. CDR3 sequence (DNA): TGTGCCAGCAGCGAACCGGGACGCACACCGGAGGGTGAGCAGTTCTTC.

This clone was counted only a few times. The chain employs TRBV18 and TRBJ2-1; D possibly corresponds to TRBD1 (6 bases). Per germline, CDR1 KGHSH and CDR2 LQKENI. CDR3 length: 13 residues. V dropped 1 base and J dropped 8 bases, with 9 bases sitting between them. CDR3 DNA sequence: TGTGCCAGCTCACCACACAGGGTCGATGAGCAGTTCTTC. Translated, it gives CASSPHRVDEQFF.

The chain carries TRBV9 and TRBJ2-2, with TRBD2 identical over 7 bases. The CDR3 runs to 16 residues. The germline V gene has CDR1 SGDLS and CDR2 YYNGEE. With 0 bases clipped from V and 4 bases from J, the junction kept 6 bases outside the gene matches. CDR3 coding DNA: TGTGCCAGCAGCGTAGGGGGAGCGGGGACCACCGGGGAGCTGTTTTTT. Translated: CASSVGGAGTTGELFF.

This clone has only a few counts. V usage is TRBV7-2 and J usage is TRBJ1-1; 9 bases fit TRBD1. The CDR3 is 14 amino acids. The V and J ends lost 1 base and 3 bases, in that order; junction bases with no gene match: 0. Germline lookup yields CDR1 SGHTA and CDR2 FQGNSA. CDR3 region: CASSLGQGDTEAFF. For the CDR3, the DNA is TGTGCCAGCAGCTTAGGACAGGGGGACACTGAAGCTTTCTTT.

This clone has just a few counts. The gene calls are TRBV28 and TRBJ2-6; possible D gene TRBD1, 7 bases. Germline CDR1 reads MDHEN; CDR2 reads SYDVKM. The CDR3 sequence is 20 residues long. Trimming took off 6 bases at V and 0 bases at J, with 24 bases between the two ends. The CDR3 DNA sequence: TGTGCCAGCAGAAAGGGGACTGCAGGGGGACCCCTCTCTGGGGCCAACGTCCTGACTTTC. Translated, it gives CASRKGTAGGPLSGANVLTF.

This clone was counted between two and nine times. V usage is TRBV11-1 and J usage is TRBJ1-1, with D possibly TRBD1 on 6 matching bases. The V end was cut by 5 bases, the J end by 1 base, with 14 bases between. This CDR3 has 15 residues. Germline CDR1 is SGHAT and CDR2 is FQDESV (reference sequence). Here the CDR3 DNA reads TGTGCCAGCAGCACCGATGGGGGGGCGAACACTGAAGCTTTCTTT. It codes for CASSTDGGANTEAFF.

The sample holds a few counts of this clone. The V call is TRBV7-2, the J call TRBJ1-5; unclear D gene. The CDR3 extends over 16 amino acids. Germline V gene sequence: CDR1 SGHTA, CDR2 FQGNSA. Trimming stripped 6 bases from V and 1 base from J, with 16 bases between. The CDR3 region has the DNA TGTGCCAGCAGTAAATCGTGGGATCCGAGCAATCAGCCCCAGCATTTT. This translates into CASSKSWDPSNQPQHF.

This clone was counted only a few times. V is TRBV2 and J is TRBJ2-5; weak D call: TRBD2 (6 bases). The V and J ends lost 6 bases and 2 bases respectively, with 13 bases between them. This CDR3 has 14 amino acids. The germline gives CDR1 SNHLY, CDR2 FYNNEI. The CDR3 DNA reads TGTGCCAGCAGCGGCGGGGCCCTACAAGAGACCCAGTACTTC. This codes for CASSGGALQETQYF.

J is TRBJ1-2 and V is TRBV28; maybe TRBD1 (5 bases). The CDR3 is 14 amino acids. V lost 2 bases and J lost 6, with 13 bases in between. Germline CDR1 and CDR2: MDHEN and SYDVKM. Here the CDR3 reads CASSLGGIGDGYTF. CDR3 DNA: TGTGCCAGCAGTTTAGGGGGAATTGGGGATGGCTACACCTTC.

This chain joins TRBV5-4 and TRBJ1-1, with TRBD1 matching 8 bases. This CDR3 spans 13 amino acids. The junction had 1 base not matched to a gene; V was cut back by 2 bases and J by 4 bases. Germline CDR1 reads SGHNT; CDR2 reads YYREEE (reference sequence). The DNA for the CDR3 is TGTGCCAGCAGCTTAGGGACAGGCACTGAAGCTTTCTTT. Its protein product is CASSLGTGTEAFF.

The rearrangement joins TRBV28 to TRBJ1-2; D might be TRBD1 (5 bases). The CDR3 runs 14 residues. The germline CDR1 and CDR2 sequences are MDHEN and SYDVKM. Trimming pared 6 bases from V and 0 bases from J, leaving 11 bases between. The CDR3 spells CASSSGTSNYGYTF. As DNA, the CDR3 is TGTGCCAGCAGCTCTGGGACCTCTAACTATGGCTACACCTTC.

The chain links TRBV11-3 to TRBJ2-7; 16 nucleotides align to TRBD2. The germline gives CDR1 SGHNT, CDR2 YENEEA. The V segment lost 5 bases and the J segment 3 bases; nucleotides outside the gene matches: 10. The CDR3 is made up of 18 amino acids. The CDR3 region has the DNA TGTGCCAGCAGCCTTCCGGGACTAGCGGGAGGGAGGCTCTACGAGCAGTACTTC. It codes for CASSLPGLAGGRLYEQYF. Supplemented by reference TRBV11-3 and TRBJ2-7, the full variable domain reads EAGVVQSPRYKIIEKKQPVAFWCNPISGHNTLYWYLQNLGQGPELLIRYENEEAVDDSQLPKDRFSAERLKGVDSTLKIQPAELGDSAVYLCASSLPGLAGGRLYEQYFGPGTRLTVT.

This clone has just a few counts. The chain couples TRBV29-1 to TRBJ2-5; no clear D gene. V gave up 4 bases and J gave up 3 bases, with 6 bases separating them. There are 11 residues in the CDR3. The germline CDR1 and CDR2 sequences are SQVTM and ANQGSEA. CDR3 loop: CSVAPEETQYF. CDR3 coding DNA: TGCAGCGTTGCACCAGAAGAGACCCAGTACTTC.